The clone carrying this TCR beta chain was counted between two and nine times. Its antigen is not known. This entry comes from a study of vaccination effects on CD4 cells after COVID-19. The CDR3 runs to 16 residues. Germline assignment: CDR1 SGDLS and CDR2 YYNGEE. Trimming took 2 bases from V and 8 from J; bases not matched to a gene: 13. Peptide-pool stimulation followed by sequencing identified expanded antigen-specific CD4+ clonotypes in the ViraFEST assay. Following a roughly 9-day culture, CD4+ T cells were purified. Previously uninfected by SARS-CoV-2, the vaccine recipients also showed negative nucleocapsid antibodies. Sequenced by immunoSEQ multiplex PCR; TCRdb stores in-frame clones only, minus some. The sample lists 37,000 or so clones, around 66% occurring once.

The sequence was collected from a human donor who received a COVID-19 vaccine. The input for sequencing was CD4+ T cells from PBMCs cultured with HCoV-OC43 spike peptides, taken before COVID-19 vaccination. Subset specified: HCoV-OC43 spike overlapping peptide pool stimulation. V is TRBV9 and J is TRBJ2-5; 9 bases are shared with TRBD2. The CDR3 loop is CASSVDLAGSLGTQYF. In nucleotides, the CDR3 is TGTGCCAGCAGCGTCGATCTAGCGGGGAGTCTTGGTACCCAGTACTTC.